One sample yielded the 6 T cell receptor beta chains listed below, sequenced in a study of T-cell reconstitution after alpha-beta-depleted transplantation in children. Preparing the TCRbeta library involved the use of unique molecular identifiers. MiXCR was run by TCRdb on the PCR reads, yielding one entry per CDR3 protein. The repertoire holds 700,000 or so distinct CDR3 sequences, with around 12% as singletons. Sequencing used PBMCs, obtained before TCRalphabeta/CD19-depleted stem cell transplant. The origin of the receptors is a girl aged 2 to 9 with congenital amegakaryocytic thrombocytopenia, due to receive a stem cell transplant.

The chain carries TRBV5-1 and TRBJ2-2, with D possibly being TRBD1 or TRBD2 (7 bases each). The V end lost 4 bases, the J end lost 1 base, and 23 bases lay between the germline ends. CDR1 is SGHRS and CDR2 is YFSETQ in the germline V gene. The CDR3 is 19 residues long. CDR3 protein: CASSPGGSTGLKNTGELFF. The CDR3 region has the DNA TGCGCCAGCAGCCCGGGGGGATCGACAGGGCTGAAGAACACCGGGGAGCTGTTTTTT. Looking up the rest from reference TRBV5-1 and TRBJ2-2 gives the full variable domain: KAGVTQTPRYLIKTRGQQVTLSCSPISGHRSVSWYQQTPGQGLQFLFEYFSETQRNKGNFPGRFSGRQFSNSRSEMNVSTLELGDSALYLCASSPGGSTGLKNTGELFFGEGSRLTVL.

The rearrangement joins TRBV12-3 or TRBV12-4 to TRBJ2-3, with 9 bases fitting TRBD2. Trimming took 5 bases from V and 5 from J; bases not matched to a gene: 11. This CDR3 region has 16 residues. The CDR3 spells CASSHARQAGGDTQYF. The CDR3, as DNA: TGTGCCAGCAGTCACGCCAGGCAAGCGGGAGGAGATACGCAGTATTTT.

A remark on this clonotype: A read error is possible here, since a much larger clone lies one base away. This chain joins TRBV20-1 and TRBJ2-1; TRBD2 matches at 8 bases. This CDR3 region has 15 residues. CDR1 is DFQATT and CDR2 is SNEGSKA in the germline V gene (reference sequence). With 4 bases clipped from V and 7 bases from J, the junction kept 12 bases outside the gene matches. The CDR3 DNA reads as TGCAGTGCTACCCCACCAGCGGGAGTTCATAATGAGCAGTTCTTC. Protein sequence: CSATPPAGVHNEQFF.

This chain links TRBV29-1 with TRBJ2-1; D may match TRBD1 or TRBD2 (5 bases each). Per germline, CDR1 SQVTM and CDR2 ANQGSEA. This CDR3 region has 13 residues. V lost 8 bases, J lost 9 bases, and 20 bases lay in between. The CDR3 protein is CSYLGPVEGEQFF. The CDR3 DNA reads as TGCAGCTACTTGGGGCCGGTAGAGGGTGAGCAGTTCTTC.

This clonotype showed up many times. The chain combines TRBV2 with TRBJ2-7, with D unresolved. V was trimmed by 10 bases and J by 3 bases, leaving 13 bases between them. CDR1 and CDR2 (germline): SNHLY, FYNNEI. The CDR3 runs 12 residues. CDR3 bases: TGTGCCATCTCAGAATCTGGCTACGAGCAGTACTTC. It specifies CAISESGYEQYF. Complete variable domain (other parts from reference TRBV2 and TRBJ2-7): EPEVTQTPSHQVTQMGQEVILRCVPISNHLYFYWYRQILGQKVEFLVSFYNNEISEKSEIFDDQFSVERPDGSNFTLKIRSTKLEDSAMYFCAISESGYEQYFGPGTRLTVT.

This clonotype was detected ten times or more. In DNA form, the CDR3 reads TGCGCCAGCAGCGACAGGGGAGGCGAGCAGTACTTC. As protein: CASSDRGGEQYF. The V call is TRBV5-1, the J call TRBJ2-7; 8 bases match TRBD1. The CDR3 runs to 12 residues. Trimming at V came to 4 bases and at J to 6 bases, leaving 3 bases not matched to a gene. Germline V gene lookup returns CDR1 SGHRS and CDR2 YFSETQ.